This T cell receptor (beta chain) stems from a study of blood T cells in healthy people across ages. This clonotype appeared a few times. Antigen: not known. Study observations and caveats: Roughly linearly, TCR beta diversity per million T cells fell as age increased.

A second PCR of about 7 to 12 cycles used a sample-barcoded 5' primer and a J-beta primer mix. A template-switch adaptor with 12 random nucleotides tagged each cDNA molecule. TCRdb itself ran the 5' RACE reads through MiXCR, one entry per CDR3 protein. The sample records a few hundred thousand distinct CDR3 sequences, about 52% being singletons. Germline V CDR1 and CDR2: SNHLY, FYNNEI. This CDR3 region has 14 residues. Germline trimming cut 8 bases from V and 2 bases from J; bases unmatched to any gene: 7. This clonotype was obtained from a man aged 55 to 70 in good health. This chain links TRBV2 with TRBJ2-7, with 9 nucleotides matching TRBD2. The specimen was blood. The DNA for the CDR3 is TGTGCCAGCCTCGGGGCTAGCGGGACCTACGAGCAGTACTTC. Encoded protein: CASLGASGTYEQYF.